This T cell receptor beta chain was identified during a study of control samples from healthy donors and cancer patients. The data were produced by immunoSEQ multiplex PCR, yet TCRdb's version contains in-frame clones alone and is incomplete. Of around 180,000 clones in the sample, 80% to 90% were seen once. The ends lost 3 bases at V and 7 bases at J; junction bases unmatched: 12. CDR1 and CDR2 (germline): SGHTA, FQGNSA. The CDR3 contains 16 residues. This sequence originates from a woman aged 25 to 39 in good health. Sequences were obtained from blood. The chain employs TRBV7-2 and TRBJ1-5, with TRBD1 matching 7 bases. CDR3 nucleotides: TGTGCCAGCAGCTTTAACTACAGGGGATTGTGGCAGCCCCAGCATTTT. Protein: CASSFNYRGLWQPQHF.